This TCR beta chain comes out of a study of T cells in Graves' hyperthyroidism and ophthalmopathy. This clonotype appeared a single time. TCR beta CDR3 sequences were amplified from RNA transcripts. The HTBI primer set drove a first-round RT-PCR of the TCR CDR3. TCRdb itself ran the multiplex PCR reads through MiXCR, one entry per CDR3 protein. The repertoire holds some 510,000 distinct CDR3 sequences, with 20% to 25% as singletons. This CDR3 region has 15 residues. Germline lookup yields CDR1 MNHEY and CDR2 SMNVEV (reference sequence). After removal of 6 bases from V and 3 bases from J, the junction contained 7 bases not matched to a gene.

This TCR derives from a man younger than 35 with Graves' hyperthyroidism. The sequencing input was blood. The genes are TRBV27 and TRBJ2-7, with TRBD2 matching 11 bases. The CDR3 reads CASSLTLAGVYEQYF. For the CDR3, the DNA is TGTGCCAGCAGCCTAACACTAGCGGGAGTCTACGAGCAGTACTTC.